A selection of T cell receptor beta chains follows, all from one sample in a study of blood T cell repertoires in COVID-19. TCRdb's copy holds only in-frame clones and misses some; the assay was immunoSEQ multiplex PCR. The table has some 100,000 clones, about nine tenths seen once; the top ten hold 0.97%. Sequenced sample: peripheral blood. The receptors were gathered from a man in his sixties with acute or convalescent COVID-19. Each CDR3 is given with its conserved first and last residue. D genes are given only for firm matches. Where a row states a size, it is once, few, many or the class of an expanded clone; other rows omit it.

TGTGCCAGCAGTTTAAACCCCGGACTAGCGGGAGGGCAAGAGACCCAGTACTTC	CASSLNPGLAGGQETQYF	TRBD2	TRBJ2-5	once	TRBV27
TGTGCCAGCAGTCCCCTTCGGACAGGGAGGGACACCATATATTTT	CASSPLRTGRDTIYF	TRBD1	TRBJ1-3	.	TRBV28
TGTGCCAGTGGGACAGACTATAATTCACCCCTCCACTTT	CASGTDYNSPLHF	TRBD1	TRBJ1-6	.	TRBV2
TGTGCCAGCAGCTTGGTCCAGTTCACAGATACGCAGTATTTT	CASSLVQFTDTQYF	.	TRBJ2-3	.	TRBV5-5
TGTGCCAGTCGTCGGACAGGCGGGTTTGAAAAACTGTTTTTT	CASRRTGGFEKLFF	TRBD1	TRBJ1-4	.	TRBV27
TGCAGCGCACTACAGGGGGCGCGGACCGGGGAGCTGTTTTTT	CSALQGARTGELFF	TRBD1	TRBJ2-2	.	TRBV29-1
TGTGCCAGTAGGGCTGACAGGGGCCCCTACAATGAGCAGTTCTTC	CASRADRGPYNEQFF	TRBD1	TRBJ2-1	.	TRBV19
TGTGCCAGCAGCCCGGGTGGGGGGGCGTTCTTCTATGGCTACACCTTC	CASSPGGGAFFYGYTF	.	TRBJ1-2	.	TRBV5-4
TGTGCCAGCAGCTTATTCCGGGGGGGAGTTGAGGGTGAGCAGTTCTTC	CASSLFRGGVEGEQFF	TRBD2	TRBJ2-1	.	TRBV7-8
TGTGCCAGCAGCTTTCCGCGGGAGGGATCGGAGACCCAGTACTTC	CASSFPREGSETQYF	TRBD2	TRBJ2-5	.	TRBV7-8
TGTGCCAGCAGCTCCCCGACAGGGGGCAACCAAGAGACCCAGTACTTC	CASSSPTGGNQETQYF	TRBD1	TRBJ2-5	.	TRBV7-9
TGCGCCAGCAGTCACCCACACGGACAGGGTAAGCGATCACCCCTCCACTTT	CASSHPHGQGKRSPLHF	TRBD1	TRBJ1-6	.	TRBV23-1
TGTGCCAGCAGCTTGGACAGGCCCTACGAGCAGTACTTC	CASSLDRPYEQYF	TRBD1	TRBJ2-7	once	TRBV11-1
TGTGCCAGCAGCGATTACAGGGATCGCGGCTACACCTTC	CASSDYRDRGYTF	.	TRBJ1-2	.	TRBV9
TGTGCCAGTAGTATAGGACAATATTCACCCCTCCACTTT	CASSIGQYSPLHF	.	TRBJ1-6	.	TRBV19
TGCGCCAGCAGCTTAAGCCTACAGGGACTACAGCCCCAGCATTTT	CASSLSLQGLQPQHF	.	TRBJ1-5	.	TRBV5-1
TGTGCCAGCAGTCTCGGACAGACAGAATACCAAGAGACCCAGTACTTC	CASSLGQTEYQETQYF	.	TRBJ2-5	.	TRBV6-6
TGCGCCAGCAGTGAGAACGGGGGAGAATATGGCTACACCTTC	CASSENGGEYGYTF	.	TRBJ1-2	once	TRBV10-2
TGTGCCAGCAGACTTACAGGACCCACTGAAGCTTTCTTT	CASRLTGPTEAFF	.	TRBJ1-1	.	TRBV28
TGTGCCATACATAGTAGCGGGAGATTAATGGGGAATGAGCAGTTCTTC	CAIHSSGRLMGNEQFF	TRBD2	TRBJ2-1	.	TRBV10-3
TGTGCCAGCAGCGGACAGGGCACAGATACGCAGTATTTT	CASSGQGTDTQYF	TRBD1	TRBJ2-3	.	TRBV25-1
TGTGCCACCAGCAGAGGGAGACAGCCTCTCGAGCAGTACTTC	CATSRGRQPLEQYF	.	TRBJ2-7	.	TRBV15
TGTGCCAGCAGTTTATGGGGGCCCAATGAGCAGTTCTTC	CASSLWGPNEQFF	.	TRBJ2-1	.	TRBV27
TGTGCCAGCAGTTACTCGCTACAACTCTATACGGGAGAGTTCACAGATACGCAGTATTTT	CASSYSLQLYTGEFTDTQYF	.	TRBJ2-3	once	TRBV6-2/TRBV6-3
TGTCAAGACACTTACGAGCAGTACTTC	CQDTYEQYF	.	TRBJ2-7	.	TRBV21-1
TGTGCCAGCAGCTTAGAGGCTAGATCGAATGAGCAGTTCTTC	CASSLEARSNEQFF	.	TRBJ2-1	.	TRBV7-3
TGCGCCAGCAGCCCTACACCACTAGCGACCAGCTCCTACAATGAGCAGTTCTTC	CASSPTPLATSSYNEQFF	TRBD2	TRBJ2-1	few	TRBV5-1
TGTGCCAGTTTAGGACTAGCGGCAAACACCGGGGAGCTGTTTTTT	CASLGLAANTGELFF	TRBD2	TRBJ2-2	.	TRBV19
TGTGCCATCAGTGAGGGACTAGCGGGAGCGGGAAATGAGCAGTTCTTC	CAISEGLAGAGNEQFF	TRBD2	TRBJ2-1	once	TRBV10-3
TGTGCCAGCAGCGTAGGAGGAAGGGGCAGGACTAGCGCCGTAGATACGCAGTATTTT	CASSVGGRGRTSAVDTQYF	TRBD2	TRBJ2-3	.	TRBV9
TGCGCCAGCAGCTCTGGGGGACTAGCGGGAGTAAATGAGCAGTTCTTC	CASSSGGLAGVNEQFF	TRBD2	TRBJ2-1	.	TRBV5-1
TGTGCCAGCAGCTTAGACCGGACAGTGTTCTATGGCTACACCTTC	CASSLDRTVFYGYTF	.	TRBJ1-2	.	TRBV11-2
TGTGCCAGCAGTGAACAAGGTAGCGGGGGGTACAATGAGCAGTTCTTC	CASSEQGSGGYNEQFF	TRBD2	TRBJ2-1	.	TRBV6-1
TGTGCCAGCAGTTCCCGTGAGCAGTTCTTC	CASSSREQFF	.	TRBJ2-1	few	TRBV12-3/TRBV12-4
TGCGCCAGCAAACGTGACTCAAGCACAGATACGCAGTATTTT	CASKRDSSTDTQYF	.	TRBJ2-3	.	TRBV5-1
TGTGCCAGCAGCCCATCGGGACAGGGGGTTTACAATGAGCAGTTCTTC	CASSPSGQGVYNEQFF	TRBD1	TRBJ2-1	once	TRBV7-8
TGTGCCAGCAGCTCCGGGACTAGCTACACCGGGGAGCTGTTTTTT	CASSSGTSYTGELFF	TRBD2	TRBJ2-2	.	TRBV28
TGTGCCAGCAGCCCCGGCGGCCGCTCGTTCTCTGGAAACACCATATATTTT	CASSPGGRSFSGNTIYF	.	TRBJ1-3	.	TRBV7-7
TGTGCCAGCAGCTTAGGATGGGGCAGGCGCGCTAACTATGGCTACACCTTC	CASSLGWGRRANYGYTF	.	TRBJ1-2	.	TRBV7-9
TGTGCCAGCAGTCTACGGACAGGGGCCTCCTACGAGCAGTACTTC	CASSLRTGASYEQYF	TRBD1	TRBJ2-7	.	TRBV28
TGTGCCAGCAGTCCCAGGGTCCTAAGCTCCTACGAGCAGTACTTC	CASSPRVLSSYEQYF	.	TRBJ2-7	once	TRBV27
TGTGCCAGCAGCTTAGTCAGGGCAAACACCGGGGAGCTGTTTTTT	CASSLVRANTGELFF	.	TRBJ2-2	.	TRBV7-9
TGTGCCACCAGTGATCCCCGGCGGGGGAGAAGTGGCAATGAGCAGTTCTTC	CATSDPRRGRSGNEQFF	TRBD2	TRBJ2-1	.	TRBV24-1
TGTGCCAGCAGCGTGTTAGCGGGAGGGCCTTACAATGAGCAGTTCTTC	CASSVLAGGPYNEQFF	TRBD2	TRBJ2-1	.	TRBV9
TGCGCCAGCAGCTTCACTCCGATAGTCCAAGAGACCCAGTACTTC	CASSFTPIVQETQYF	.	TRBJ2-5	.	TRBV5-1
TGCGCCAGCAGCTCCGAAGGACATTGGAGCACAGATACGCAGTATTTT	CASSSEGHWSTDTQYF	.	TRBJ2-3	.	TRBV5-1
TGTGCCACCAGTGTTCCGACCGGGGAGCTGTTTTTT	CATSVPTGELFF	.	TRBJ2-2	.	TRBV24-1
TGTGCCAGCAAGTTAGGCGGCGGGAGATCTTTCAATGAGCAGTTCTTC	CASKLGGGRSFNEQFF	TRBD2	TRBJ2-1	.	TRBV13
TGTGCCAGCCCTAAACCACCAACAGATACGCAGTATTTT	CASPKPPTDTQYF	.	TRBJ2-3	.	TRBV6-5